This T cell receptor (beta chain) was captured in a study of T cell repertoires in cytomegalovirus infection. Overall study: CMV epitopes in the study were HLA-C-restricted (recently identified) and HLA-B-restricted (well studied). In public TCR beta signatures, there were indications of both CMV infection and matching HLA type.

Each CDR3 protein gets one entry after TCRdb re-called the reads with MiXCR. The repertoire holds a few hundred thousand distinct CDR3 sequences, with roughly a fifth as singletons. This clonotype was seen ten or more times. Its antigen is not known. Sequenced material: cultured PBMCs, taken from culture after CMV antigen stimulation. The sequence came from a human donor in good health (CMV status not recorded). Some clones in this sample may be carry-over from other donors' samples.

Here the CDR3 DNA reads TGTGCCAGCAGCTTAGCGGGAAGACAAGAGACCCAGTACTTC. This encodes CASSLAGRQETQYF. This sequence joins TRBV7-9 and TRBJ2-5; D not certain. Deletions cut 0 bases from V and 2 bases from J, with 7 bases between. Germline V gene data show CDR1 as SEHNR and CDR2 as FQNEAQ (reference sequence). CDR3 length: 14 amino acids.